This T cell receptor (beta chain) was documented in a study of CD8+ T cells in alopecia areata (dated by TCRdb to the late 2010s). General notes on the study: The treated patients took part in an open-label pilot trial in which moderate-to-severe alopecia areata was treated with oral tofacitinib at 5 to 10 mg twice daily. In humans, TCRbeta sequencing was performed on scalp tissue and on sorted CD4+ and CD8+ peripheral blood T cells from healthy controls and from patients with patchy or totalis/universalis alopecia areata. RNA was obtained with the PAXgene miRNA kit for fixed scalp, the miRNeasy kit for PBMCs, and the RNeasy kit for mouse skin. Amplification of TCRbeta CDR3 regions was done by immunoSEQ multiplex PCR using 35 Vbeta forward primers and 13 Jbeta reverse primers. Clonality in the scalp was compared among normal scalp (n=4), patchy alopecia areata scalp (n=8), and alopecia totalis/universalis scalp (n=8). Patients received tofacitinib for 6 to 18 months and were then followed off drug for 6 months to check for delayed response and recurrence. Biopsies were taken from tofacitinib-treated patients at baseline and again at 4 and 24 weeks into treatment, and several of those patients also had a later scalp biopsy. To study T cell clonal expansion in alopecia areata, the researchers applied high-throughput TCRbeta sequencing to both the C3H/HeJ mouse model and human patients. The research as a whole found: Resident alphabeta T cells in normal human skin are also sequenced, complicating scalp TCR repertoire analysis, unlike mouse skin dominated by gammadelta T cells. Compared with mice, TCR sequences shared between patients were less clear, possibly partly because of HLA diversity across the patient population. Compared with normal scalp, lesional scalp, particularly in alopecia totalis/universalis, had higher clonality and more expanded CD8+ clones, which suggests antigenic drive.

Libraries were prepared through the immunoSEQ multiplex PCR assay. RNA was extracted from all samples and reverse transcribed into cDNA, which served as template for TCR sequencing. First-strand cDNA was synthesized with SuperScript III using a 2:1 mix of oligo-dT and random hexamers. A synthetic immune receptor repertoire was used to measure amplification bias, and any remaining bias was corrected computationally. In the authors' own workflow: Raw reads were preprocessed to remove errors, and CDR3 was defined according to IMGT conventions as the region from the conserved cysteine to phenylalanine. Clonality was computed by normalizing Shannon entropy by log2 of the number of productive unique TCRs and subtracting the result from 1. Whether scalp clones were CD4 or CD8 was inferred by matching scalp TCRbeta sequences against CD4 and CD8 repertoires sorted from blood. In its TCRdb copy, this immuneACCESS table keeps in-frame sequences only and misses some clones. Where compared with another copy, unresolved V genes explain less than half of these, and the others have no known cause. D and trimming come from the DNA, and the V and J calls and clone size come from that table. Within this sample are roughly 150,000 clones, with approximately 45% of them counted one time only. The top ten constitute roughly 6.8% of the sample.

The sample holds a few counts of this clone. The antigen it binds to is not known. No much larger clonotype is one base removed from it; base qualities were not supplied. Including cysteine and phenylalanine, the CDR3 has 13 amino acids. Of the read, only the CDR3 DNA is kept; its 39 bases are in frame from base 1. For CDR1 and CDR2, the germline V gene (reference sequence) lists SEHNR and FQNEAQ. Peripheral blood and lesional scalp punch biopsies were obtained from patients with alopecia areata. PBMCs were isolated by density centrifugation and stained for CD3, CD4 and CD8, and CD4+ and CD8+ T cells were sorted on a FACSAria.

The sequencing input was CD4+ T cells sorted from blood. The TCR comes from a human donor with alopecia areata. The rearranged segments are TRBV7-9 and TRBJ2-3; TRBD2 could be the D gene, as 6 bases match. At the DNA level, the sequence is TGTGTCCAAGGGCGGGACTCCACAGATACGCAGTATTTT. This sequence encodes CVQGRDSTDTQYF.